This TCR beta chain was found in a study of T cells after yellow fever vaccination. Study-wide findings and caveats: The booster response re-showed most primary clones: 96% CD4, around 90% CD8. Secondary responses were weaker yet peaked faster, day 5 versus 15. Clonotype sharing between CD4 and CD8 compartments was small.

The CDR3 runs to 20 residues. V was clipped by 5 bases and J by 0 bases, with 29 bases between them. Germline loops: CDR1 SGHTA, CDR2 FQGNSA. This clonotype was seen at least ten times. The antigen is unknown. A 5'RACE template-switching step, the method used to make TCR cDNA, added a universal primer site and UMIs. TCRdb used MiXCR to reprocess the 5' RACE reads, holding one entry per CDR3 protein. This sample has about 260,000 distinct CDR3 sequences, with over 3% found just once. This receptor was taken from a man between 18 and 35 years old who received the YFV17D yellow fever vaccine. The chain joins TRBV7-2 to TRBJ2-7; D perhaps matches TRBD2 (6 bases). The sequencing here drew on PBMCs, taken 15 days after the yellow fever booster vaccination. DNA for the CDR3: TGTGCCAGCAGCCCTTATTCCCCCCAAAGACTAGTGGGGTTCTCCTACGAGCAGTACTTC. Translation: CASSPYSPQRLVGFSYEQYF.